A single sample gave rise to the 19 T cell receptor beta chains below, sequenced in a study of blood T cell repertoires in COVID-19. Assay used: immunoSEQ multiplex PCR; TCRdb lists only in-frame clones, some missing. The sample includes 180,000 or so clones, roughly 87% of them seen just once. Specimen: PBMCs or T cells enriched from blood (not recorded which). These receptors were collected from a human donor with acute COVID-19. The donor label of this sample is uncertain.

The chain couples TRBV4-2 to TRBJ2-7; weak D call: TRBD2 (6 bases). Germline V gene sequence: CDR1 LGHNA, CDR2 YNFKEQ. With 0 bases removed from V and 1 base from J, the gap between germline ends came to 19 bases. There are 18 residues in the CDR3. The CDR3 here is CASSQETGPLRGSYEQYF. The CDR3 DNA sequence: TGTGCCAGCAGCCAAGAGACGGGGCCCCTCCGGGGGTCCTACGAGCAGTACTTC.

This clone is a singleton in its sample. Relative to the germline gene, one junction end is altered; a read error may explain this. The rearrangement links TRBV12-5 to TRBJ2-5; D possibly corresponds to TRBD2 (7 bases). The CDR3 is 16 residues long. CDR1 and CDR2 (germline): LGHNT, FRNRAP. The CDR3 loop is CASGLGGGVREETQYF. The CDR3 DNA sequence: TGTGCTAGTGGGTTGGGAGGGGGAGTTAGGGAAGAGACCCAGTACTTC. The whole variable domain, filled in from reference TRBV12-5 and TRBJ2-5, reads DARVTQTPRHKVTEMGQEVTMRCQPILGHNTVFWYRQTMMQGLELLAYFRNRAPLDDSGMPKDRFSAEMPDATLATLKIQPSEPRDSAVYFCASGLGGGVREETQYFGPGTRLLVL.

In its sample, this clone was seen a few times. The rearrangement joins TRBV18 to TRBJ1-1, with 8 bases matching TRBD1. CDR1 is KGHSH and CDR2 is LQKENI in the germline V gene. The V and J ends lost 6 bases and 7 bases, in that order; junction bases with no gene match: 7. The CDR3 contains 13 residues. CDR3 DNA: TGTGCCAGCTCGGCGGACAGGGTTCTTGAAGCTTTCTTT. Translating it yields CASSADRVLEAFF.

The CDR3 protein is CASSNTGVGGVRSYTF. The CDR3 DNA reads as TGTGCCAGCAGCAATACGGGGGTCGGCGGCGTGCGAAGCTACACCTTC. The chain couples TRBV7-6 to TRBJ1-2, with D perhaps TRBD1 (5 bases). V lost 5 bases to trimming and J lost 9 bases, with 25 bases between them. The CDR3 sequence is 16 residues long. CDR1 and CDR2 (germline): SGHVS, FNYEAQ.

The CDR3 spells CASSLARRTGPYNEQFF. CDR3 nucleotide sequence: TGTGCCAGCAGCTTAGCTCGAAGGACAGGACCCTACAATGAGCAGTTCTTC. The chain combines TRBV11-2 with TRBJ2-1; TRBD1 matches 7 bases. Germline V gives CDR1 SGHAT, CDR2 FQNNGV. V trimming: 1 base; J trimming: 2 bases; junction bases outside the gene matches: 8. The CDR3 length is 17 residues.

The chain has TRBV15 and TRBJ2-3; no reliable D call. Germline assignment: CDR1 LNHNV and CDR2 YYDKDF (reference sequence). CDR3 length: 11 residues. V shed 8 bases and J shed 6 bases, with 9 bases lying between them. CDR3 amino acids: CATATVDTQYF. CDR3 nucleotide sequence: TGTGCCACCGCTACGGTGGATACGCAGTATTTT.

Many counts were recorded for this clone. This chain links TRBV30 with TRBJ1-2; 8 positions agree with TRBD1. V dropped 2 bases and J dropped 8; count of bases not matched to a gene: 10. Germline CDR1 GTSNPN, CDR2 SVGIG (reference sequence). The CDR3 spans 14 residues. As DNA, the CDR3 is TGTGCCTGGAGTCCCGGGACAGGCGGCGTGGGCTACACCTTC. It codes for CAWSPGTGGVGYTF.

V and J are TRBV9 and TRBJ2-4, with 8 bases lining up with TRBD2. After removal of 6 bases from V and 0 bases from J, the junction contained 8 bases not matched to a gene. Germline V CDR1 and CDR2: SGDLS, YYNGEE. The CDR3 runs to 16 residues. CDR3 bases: TGTGCCAGCAATGAGGACGGGGGGGTAGCCAAAAACATTCAGTACTTC. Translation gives CASNEDGGVAKNIQYF.

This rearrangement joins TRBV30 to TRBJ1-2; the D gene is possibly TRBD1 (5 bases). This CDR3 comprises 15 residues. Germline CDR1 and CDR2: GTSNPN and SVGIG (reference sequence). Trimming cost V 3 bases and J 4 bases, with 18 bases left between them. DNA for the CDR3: TGTGCCTGGAGACTCATAAACGGGGGGATCTATGGCTACACCTTC. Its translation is CAWRLINGGIYGYTF.

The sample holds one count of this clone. In DNA form, the CDR3 reads TGTGCCAGCAGCGAGCAACAGGCGTACCAAGAGACCCAGTACTTC. Its protein is CASSEQQAYQETQYF. The chain is built from TRBV11-2 and TRBJ2-5; D possibly corresponds to TRBD1 (5 bases). The germline V gene encodes CDR1 SGHAT and CDR2 FQNNGV. This CDR3 spans 15 amino acids. V shed 5 bases and J shed 0 bases, with 13 bases lying between them.

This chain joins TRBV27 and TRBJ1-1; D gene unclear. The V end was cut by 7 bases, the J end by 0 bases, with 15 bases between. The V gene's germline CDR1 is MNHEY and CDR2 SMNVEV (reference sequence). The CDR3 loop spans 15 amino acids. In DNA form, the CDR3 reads TGTGCCAGCAATTCCGAGGGCGAGATGAACACTGAAGCTTTCTTT. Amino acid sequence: CASNSEGEMNTEAFF.

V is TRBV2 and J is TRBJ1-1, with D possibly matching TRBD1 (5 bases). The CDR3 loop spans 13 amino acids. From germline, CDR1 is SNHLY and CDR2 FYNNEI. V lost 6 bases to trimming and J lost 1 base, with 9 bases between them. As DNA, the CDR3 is TGTGCCAGCAGGGGACTCCAGAACACTGAAGCTTTCTTT. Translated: CASRGLQNTEAFF.

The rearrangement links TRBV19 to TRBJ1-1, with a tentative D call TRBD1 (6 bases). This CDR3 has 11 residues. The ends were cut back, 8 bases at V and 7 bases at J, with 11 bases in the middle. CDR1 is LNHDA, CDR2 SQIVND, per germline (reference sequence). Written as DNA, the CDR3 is TGTGCCAGTGGGGGGGCGGATGAAGCTTTCTTT. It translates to CASGGADEAFF. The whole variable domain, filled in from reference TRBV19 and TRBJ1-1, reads DGGITQSPKYLFRKEGQNVTLSCEQNLNHDAMYWYRQDPGQGLRLIYYSQIVNDFQKGDIAEGYSVSREKKESFPLTVTSAQKNPTAFYLCASGGADEAFFGQGTRLTVV.

The CDR3 sequence: CASGLDRFGQVNQPQHF. Here the CDR3 DNA reads TGTGCTAGTGGTTTGGACCGATTTGGACAGGTTAATCAGCCCCAGCATTTT. This chain joins TRBV12-5 and TRBJ1-5, with TRBD1 matching over 7 bases. Germline V gives CDR1 LGHNT, CDR2 FRNRAP. V lost 1 base to trimming and J lost 4 bases; unmatched junction nucleotides: 10. The CDR3 has 17 residues.

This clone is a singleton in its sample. The CDR3 loop reads CASSSRGQWLQETQYF. The CDR3 DNA reads as TGTGCCAGCAGCTCGCGTGGACAGTGGCTCCAAGAGACCCAGTACTTC. The chain recombines TRBV7-9 with TRBJ2-5; possible D gene TRBD1, 6 bases. The CDR3 has 16 amino acids. V gave up 4 bases and J gave up 1 base, with 16 bases separating them. CDR1 is SEHNR, CDR2 FQNEAQ, per germline (reference sequence).

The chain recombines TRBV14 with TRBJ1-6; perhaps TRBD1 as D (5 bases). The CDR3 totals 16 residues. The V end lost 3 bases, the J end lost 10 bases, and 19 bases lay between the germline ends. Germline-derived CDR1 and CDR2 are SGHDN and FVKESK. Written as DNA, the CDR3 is TGTGCCAGCAGCCACTTACGACGGGCAGGGTTCTCACCCCTCCACTTT. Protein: CASSHLRRAGFSPLHF.

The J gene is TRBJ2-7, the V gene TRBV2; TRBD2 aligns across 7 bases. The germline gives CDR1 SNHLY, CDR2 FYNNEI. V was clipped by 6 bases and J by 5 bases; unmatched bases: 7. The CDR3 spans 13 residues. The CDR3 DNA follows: TGTGCCAGCAGAGGGGACGGGAGGAACGAGCAGTACTTC. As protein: CASRGDGRNEQYF.

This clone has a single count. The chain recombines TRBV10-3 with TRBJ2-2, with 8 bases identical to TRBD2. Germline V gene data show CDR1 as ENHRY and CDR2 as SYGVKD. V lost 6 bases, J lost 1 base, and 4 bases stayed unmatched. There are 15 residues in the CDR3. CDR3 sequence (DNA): TGTGCCATCAGGCCGGGACTAGAGAACACCGGGGAGCTGTTTTTT. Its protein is CAIRPGLENTGELFF.

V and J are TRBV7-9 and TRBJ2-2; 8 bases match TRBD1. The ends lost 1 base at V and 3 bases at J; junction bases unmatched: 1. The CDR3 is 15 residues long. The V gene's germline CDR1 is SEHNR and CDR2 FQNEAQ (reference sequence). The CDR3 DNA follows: TGTGCCAGCAGCTTAGTGACAGGGGACACCGGGGAGCTGTTTTTT. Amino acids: CASSLVTGDTGELFF.